These 27 T cell receptor beta chains came from one sample sequenced in a study of CD8 T cells in ankylosing spondylitis. General study points: Fewer than ten highly homologous variants made up a TCR beta motif that seemed to typify ankylosing spondylitis blood.

TCRdb analysed the 5' RACE reads with MiXCR anew, one entry per CDR3 protein. The repertoire consists of under 850,000 distinct CDR3 sequences, with around 17% occurring once and the leading ten covering about 19%. These TCRs' antigens remain unknown. The source material was blood, either unsorted or a sorted T cell fraction (not recorded which). These receptor sequences come from a male donor with ankylosing spondylitis.

This clonotype was seen many times. The chain combines TRBV20-1 with TRBJ1-4; 7 bases fit TRBD1. V shed 5 bases, J shed 5 bases, and the junction held 8 bases outside the gene matches. The germline gives CDR1 DFQATT, CDR2 SNEGSKA (reference sequence). CDR3 length: 14 residues. CDR3 loop: CSAGPGGKNEKLFF. The CDR3 nucleotides are TGCAGTGCTGGACCAGGGGGAAAGAATGAAAAACTGTTTTTT.

CDR3 DNA sequence: TGTGCCAGCAATTTCCCTGGCGGCACCGGGGAGCTGTTTTTT. Its protein product is CASNFPGGTGELFF. This chain joins TRBV6-2 or TRBV6-3 and TRBJ2-2; D is undetermined. This CDR3 region has 14 residues. Between the trimmed V and J ends, which lost 7 bases and 4 bases, there was a span of 13 bases. The germline CDR1 and CDR2 sequences are MNHEY and SVGEGT.

In its sample, this clonotype was seen once. The chain recombines TRBV11-2 with TRBJ2-1, with 7 bases matching TRBD1. J lost 3 bases, V lost 0 bases, and 5 bases had no gene match. This CDR3 is built from 16 residues. Germline CDR1 is SGHAT and CDR2 is FQNNGV. CDR3 in amino acids: CASSLERQGFYNEQFF. For the CDR3, the DNA is TGTGCCAGCAGCTTAGAGCGACAGGGTTTCTACAATGAGCAGTTCTTC.

This clonotype turned up a few times. This chain joins TRBV28 and TRBJ2-5, with D uncertain. The ends were cut back, 7 bases at V and 5 bases at J, with 17 bases in the middle. CDR1 is MDHEN, CDR2 SYDVKM, per germline. This CDR3 has 14 residues. The DNA for the CDR3 is TGTGCCAGCACTTCGAATGAAGGGTACGAGACCCAGTACTTC. The encoded protein is CASTSNEGYETQYF.

The chain links TRBV29-1 to TRBJ2-1; D not certain. Trimming cost V 7 bases and J 0 bases, with 13 bases left between them. There are 14 residues in the CDR3. Germline assignment: CDR1 SQVTM and CDR2 ANQGSEA. The CDR3 here is CSAEHPDSYNEQFF. The CDR3 region has the DNA TGCAGCGCCGAACACCCCGACTCCTACAATGAGCAGTTCTTC.

This clonotype was counted between two and nine times. The germline gene is not matched at one end of the junction; a read error may be the cause. CDR3 in amino acids: CASSQGQGTPMNF. CDR3 DNA sequence: TGCGCCAGCAGCCAAGGTCAAGGGACCCCGATGAATTTT. This chain links TRBV4-1 with TRBJ1-5; tentatively, D is TRBD1 (5 bases). CDR3 length: 13 residues. The germline CDR1 and CDR2 sequences are MGHRA and YSYEKL.

The chain joins TRBV7-9 to TRBJ1-5; D is unclear. V gave up 0 bases and J gave up 8 bases, with 8 bases separating them. Germline V gene data show CDR1 as SEHNR and CDR2 as FQNEAQ (reference sequence). The CDR3 is 13 amino acids. The chain's CDR3 is CASSLAGSEPQHF. CDR3 sequence (DNA): TGTGCCAGCAGCTTAGCGGGGAGTGAGCCCCAGCATTTT. Variable domain in full (rest from reference TRBV7-9 and TRBJ1-5): DTGVSQNPRHKITKRGQNVTFRCDPISEHNRLYWYRQTLGQGPEFLTYFQNEAQLEKSRLLSDRFSAERPKGSFSTLEIQRTEQGDSAMYLCASSLAGSEPQHFGDGTRLSIL.

This sequence joins TRBV30 and TRBJ1-6; D is undetermined. The V gene's germline CDR1 is GTSNPN and CDR2 SVGIG (reference sequence). This CDR3 is 13 amino acids long. Trimming pared 4 bases from V and 11 bases from J, leaving 15 bases between. Written as DNA, the CDR3 is TGTGCCTGGATGGGGAAAGATACAGCACCCCTCCACTTT. This codes for CAWMGKDTAPLHF.

This clonotype was detected a few times. The J gene is TRBJ2-1, the V gene TRBV12-3 or TRBV12-4; 7 bases match TRBD2. The CDR3 has 13 amino acids. Trimming at V came to 7 bases and at J to 5 bases, leaving 5 bases not matched to a gene. The CDR3 DNA reads TGTGCCAGCAAACCGGGACTAAACAATGAGCAGTTCTTC. Its translation: CASKPGLNNEQFF.

This clonotype turned up a few times. The CDR3 here is CASRGTNPYEQYF. In DNA form, the CDR3 reads TGTGCCAGCAGGGGGACCAACCCCTACGAGCAGTACTTC. The genes are TRBV2 and TRBJ2-7; TRBD1 or TRBD2 may be the D gene (5 bases each). Germline values: CDR1 SNHLY, CDR2 FYNNEI. V lost 6 bases and J 2 bases, leaving 11 bases between the germline ends. This CDR3 spans 13 amino acids.

The chain combines TRBV5-1 with TRBJ1-5; possible D gene TRBD1, 6 bases. The CDR3 sequence is 15 residues long. CDR1 and CDR2 from the germline V gene are SGHRS and YFSETQ. V was clipped by 4 bases and J by 2 bases, with 13 bases between them. CDR3 DNA: TGCGCCAGCAGCGCGGATGGACAGCGCAATCAGCCCCAGCATTTT. Its protein is CASSADGQRNQPQHF.

The chain is built from TRBV5-1 and TRBJ2-2, with D unresolved. This CDR3 spans 15 amino acids. CDR1 is SGHRS, CDR2 YFSETQ, per germline. V was trimmed by 3 bases and J by 1 base, leaving 10 bases between them. The CDR3 sequence: CASSYWQENTGELFF. The DNA for the CDR3 is TGCGCCAGCAGCTATTGGCAGGAGAACACCGGGGAGCTGTTTTTT.

The V and J genes are TRBV2 and TRBJ2-4, with D possibly matching TRBD2 (6 bases). The germline V and J ends were trimmed by 8 bases and 7 bases, with 12 bases remaining between them. Germline lookup yields CDR1 SNHLY and CDR2 FYNNEI. This CDR3 contains 12 residues. In DNA form, the CDR3 reads TGTGCCAGCTCAGGGCGGGACAACATTCAGTACTTC. Its protein product is CASSGRDNIQYF.

This rearrangement joins TRBV11-2 to TRBJ1-1; 8 positions agree with TRBD1. The CDR3 sequence is 15 residues long. Trimming at V came to 5 bases and at J to 4 bases, leaving 9 bases not matched to a gene. Germline assignment: CDR1 SGHAT and CDR2 FQNNGV. This chain's CDR3 is CASSPNRDRGTEAFF. The CDR3 DNA reads as TGTGCCAGCAGCCCAAACCGCGACAGGGGCACTGAAGCTTTCTTT.

The genes are TRBV30 and TRBJ1-2; D is uncertain. The germline CDR1 and CDR2 sequences are GTSNPN and SVGIG (reference sequence). This CDR3 contains 12 residues. Trimming left V 5 bases short and J 7 bases short, with 14 bases between. The CDR3 coding sequence is TGTGCCTGGGAAGGGATATCGTCTGGCTACACCTTC. The encoded protein is CAWEGISSGYTF.

The chain has TRBV28 and TRBJ2-1, with D tentatively TRBD2 (6 bases). Trimming removed 3 bases at V and 9 bases at J, with 15 bases between. The CDR3 sequence is 14 residues long. CDR1 and CDR2 from the germline V gene are MDHEN and SYDVKM. The CDR3 coding sequence is TGTGCCAGCAGTTTCCCCCAGGGACTGGGTGAGCAGTTCTTC. Its translation: CASSFPQGLGEQFF.

CDR3 coding DNA: TGTGCCAGCAGTATCACCGGGACTATAGGTACTGAGCAGTTCTTC. Its translation is CASSITGTIGTEQFF. The chain has TRBV12-3 or TRBV12-4 and TRBJ2-1, with 7 bases lining up with TRBD2. J gave up 9 bases and V 5 bases, and 13 bases lay outside the gene matches. The CDR3 is 15 amino acids.

V gene TRBV12-3 or TRBV12-4 combines with J gene TRBJ1-2; TRBD1 is a possible D gene (5 bases). The CDR3 is 14 amino acids. Trimming cost V 8 bases and J 6 bases, with 19 bases left between them. CDR3 residues: CASRRVGAANGYTF. The DNA for the CDR3 is TGTGCCAGCCGACGGGTCGGGGCGGCTAATGGCTACACCTTC.

This clonotype was recorded once. In nucleotides, the CDR3 is TGCAGCGTTGATGGGCAGGGCGACTATGGCTACACCTTC. Protein product: CSVDGQGDYGYTF. V usage is TRBV29-1 and J usage is TRBJ1-2; possible D gene TRBD1, 5 bases. CDR1 and CDR2 from the germline V gene are SQVTM and ANQGSEA. V lost 3 bases and J 3 bases, leaving 11 bases between the germline ends. The CDR3 has 13 amino acids.

This clonotype was found a few times. The rearrangement joins TRBV27 to TRBJ2-7, with 7 bases that match TRBD1. J lost 3 bases, V lost 6 bases, and 5 bases had no gene match. The CDR3 runs to 13 residues. Per germline, CDR1 MNHEY and CDR2 SMNVEV (reference sequence). The CDR3 reads CASRRDSHYEQYF. In DNA, the CDR3 is TGTGCCAGCAGAAGGGACAGCCACTACGAGCAGTACTTC.

The chain carries TRBV2 and TRBJ1-1; no clear D. Trimming cost V 7 bases and J 1 base, with 19 bases left between them. The CDR3 sequence is 16 residues long. Germline loops: CDR1 SNHLY, CDR2 FYNNEI. CDR3 nucleotide sequence: TGTGCCAGCATTCCCCAGGCGCGGCTCTCGAACACTGAAGCTTTCTTT. Amino acids: CASIPQARLSNTEAFF.

The rearrangement joins TRBV20-1 to TRBJ2-1; D call uncertain. Germline V gene data show CDR1 as DFQATT and CDR2 as SNEGSKA (reference sequence). With 5 bases removed from V and 3 bases from J, the gap between germline ends came to 11 bases. The CDR3 is 13 amino acids. The CDR3 loop is CSAPLYSYNEQFF. The DNA of the CDR3 is TGCAGTGCTCCCCTTTACAGCTACAATGAGCAGTTCTTC.

The V call is TRBV11-2, the J call TRBJ1-4; no reliable D call. The CDR3 sequence is 13 residues long. The ends were cut back, 3 bases at V and 7 bases at J, with 9 bases in the middle. Germline V gene lookup returns CDR1 SGHAT and CDR2 FQNNGV. CDR3 amino acids: CASSLTRREKLFF. CDR3 DNA: TGTGCCAGCAGCTTGACAAGGCGTGAAAAACTGTTTTTT.

This clonotype was detected only a few times. This chain uses TRBV5-1 with TRBJ2-1, with D possibly being TRBD2 (6 bases). The CDR3 spans 15 residues. Trimming took 0 bases from V and 8 from J, leaving 15 bases between them. Looked up from germline, CDR1 is SGHRS and CDR2 is YFSETQ. CDR3 sequence (DNA): TGCGCCAGCAGCTTGGAACTAGCCGGCTTGGATGAGCAGTTCTTC. Protein sequence: CASSLELAGLDEQFF. The full variable domain, its missing parts supplied by reference TRBV5-1 and TRBJ2-1, is KAGVTQTPRYLIKTRGQQVTLSCSPISGHRSVSWYQQTPGQGLQFLFEYFSETQRNKGNFPGRFSGRQFSNSRSEMNVSTLELGDSALYLCASSLELAGLDEQFFGPGTRLTVL.

J is TRBJ1-1 and V is TRBV7-3, with 9 bases identical to TRBD1. Trimming took 5 bases from V and 1 from J; bases not matched to a gene: 8. Germline CDR1 reads SGHTA; CDR2 reads FQGTGA. CDR3 length equals 16 residues. CDR3 coding DNA: TGTGCCAGCAGCCCCCAGCCGGGACAGGGGAACACTGAAGCTTTCTTT. Amino acids: CASSPQPGQGNTEAFF. The full variable domain, in which reference TRBV7-3 and TRBJ1-1 provide the parts outside the CDR3, is GAGVSQTPSNKVTEKGKYVELRCDPISGHTALYWYRQSLGQGPEFLIYFQGTGAADDSGLPNDRFFAVRPEGSVSTLKIQRTERGDSAVYLCASSPQPGQGNTEAFFGQGTRLTVV.

This clonotype was found a few times. The chain couples TRBV24-1 to TRBJ2-2; D gene unclear. CDR1 is KGHDR, CDR2 SFDVKD, per germline. V was cut by 6 bases and J by 6 bases, with 10 bases left in between. The CDR3 is 13 residues long. In DNA, the CDR3 is TGTGCCACCAGTTTCCAGGCTCCCGGGGAGCTGTTTTTT. Its protein is CATSFQAPGELFF.

The gene calls are TRBV4-2 and TRBJ2-2; 14 bases align to TRBD2. After removal of 3 bases from V and 7 bases from J, the junction contained 4 bases not matched to a gene. The germline V gene has CDR1 LGHNA and CDR2 YNFKEQ. The CDR3 contains 16 residues. The CDR3, as DNA: TGTGCCAGCAGCCAGCGCGGGACTAGCGGGGGCGGGGAGCTGTTTTTT. This gives the protein CASSQRGTSGGGELFF.